A single sample gave rise to the 22 T cell receptor beta chains below, sequenced in a study of intratumoral heterogeneity in liver cancer. Each tumour sample represents a distinct, spatially separated region of the hepatocellular carcinoma nodule. TCRdb's copy holds only in-frame clones and misses some; the assay was immunoSEQ multiplex PCR. In the table there are about 3,600 clones, about 47% of which are singletons. The material was tumor tissue, obtained before any cancer treatment. These receptors were obtained from a man between 65 and 80 years old with hepatocellular carcinoma.

This clone is termed medium-sized. This chain connects TRBV6-4 to TRBJ2-3; D could derive from TRBD1 or TRBD2 (6 bases each). The V end lost 0 bases, the J end lost 7 bases, and 11 bases lay between the germline ends. CDR1 is MRHNA, CDR2 SNTAGT, per germline. This CDR3 comprises 14 residues. The CDR3: CASSDSGGEHTQYF. The CDR3 bases are TGTGCCAGCAGTGACTCGGGGGGCGAACATACGCAGTATTTT.

This rearrangement joins TRBV11-3 to TRBJ2-5; TRBD1 agrees at 12 bases. The J segment lost 5 bases and the V segment lost 0 bases, leaving 10 bases of the junction unmatched. Germline V CDR1 and CDR2: SGHNT, YENEEA. The CDR3 has 18 residues. CDR3 coding DNA: TGTGCCAGCAGCTTAGATTACGGGGACAGGGGGCGTTGGGAGACCCAGTACTTC. Translation gives CASSLDYGDRGRWETQYF.

The chain has TRBV11-3 and TRBJ2-3; D gene uncertain. Deletions cut 2 bases from V and 2 bases from J, with 5 bases between. The CDR3 is 13 residues long. The germline CDR1 and CDR2 sequences are SGHNT and YENEEA. The CDR3 bases are TGTGCCAGCAGCTTACGCGCCACAGATACGCAGTATTTT. This sequence encodes CASSLRATDTQYF.

The chain carries TRBV28 and TRBJ2-5; 10 bases align to TRBD1. V lost 6 bases and J lost 3; bases outside the gene matches: 7. Germline CDR1 reads MDHEN; CDR2 reads SYDVKM. The CDR3 consists of 15 residues. The CDR3 DNA follows: TGTGCCAGCAGCCACTTCGGACAGGGGGAAGAGACCCAGTACTTC. Its protein product is CASSHFGQGEETQYF.

By frequency in the sample, this clone is hyperexpanded (1% or more). The V call is TRBV19, the J call TRBJ1-1; tentatively, D is TRBD1 (6 bases). The germline CDR1 and CDR2 sequences are LNHDA and SQIVND (reference sequence). This CDR3 comprises 14 residues. Between the trimmed V and J ends, which lost 3 bases and 8 bases, there was a span of 16 bases. CDR3 nucleotide sequence: TGTGCCAGTAGTATGTTTCGGGCTGGACAGGAAGCTTTCTTT. This gives the protein CASSMFRAGQEAFF.

This chain links TRBV5-1 with TRBJ1-4, with D possibly matching TRBD1 (5 bases). With 1 base removed from V and 3 bases from J, the gap between germline ends came to 10 bases. Germline V gives CDR1 SGHRS, CDR2 YFSETQ. The CDR3 runs 15 residues. The CDR3 sequence is CASSLTGGSNEKLFF. The CDR3 nucleotides read TGCGCCAGCAGCTTGACGGGGGGTTCTAATGAAAAACTGTTTTTT.

By frequency in the sample, this clone is medium-sized. The J gene is TRBJ2-2, the V gene TRBV6-6, with D uncertain. The CDR3 extends over 15 amino acids. The ends were cut back, 1 base at V and 1 base at J, with 7 bases in the middle. Per the germline V gene, CDR1 is MNHNY and CDR2 is SVGAGI (reference sequence). CDR3 nucleotides: TGTGCCAGCAGTTACTTCGGTCTGAACACCGGGGAGCTGTTTTTT. Its translation is CASSYFGLNTGELFF.

This clone was seen a few times. V and J are TRBV9 and TRBJ2-7; D perhaps matches TRBD2 (5 bases). V was trimmed by 7 bases and J by 3 bases, leaving 14 bases between them. Germline values: CDR1 SGDLS, CDR2 YYNGEE. This CDR3 has 13 residues. The CDR3 sequence: CASGGPNYYEQYF. In DNA form, the CDR3 reads TGTGCCAGCGGAGGACCCAATTACTACGAGCAGTACTTC.

In its sample, this clone was seen once. The genes are TRBV27 and TRBJ1-2; D is possibly TRBD1 (6 bases). Deletions cut 6 bases from V and 3 bases from J, with 11 bases between. This CDR3 has 13 amino acids. Per germline, CDR1 MNHEY and CDR2 SMNVEV (reference sequence). CDR3 region: CASRATGYYGYTF. CDR3 DNA sequence: TGTGCCAGCAGGGCGACAGGCTACTATGGCTACACCTTC.

The genes are TRBV5-1 and TRBJ2-1, with D tentatively TRBD1 or TRBD2 (6 bases each). V lost 4 bases to trimming and J lost 3 bases, with 20 bases between them. Germline V gene lookup returns CDR1 SGHRS and CDR2 YFSETQ. The CDR3 runs 17 residues. The CDR3 protein is CASSVPQGSGLYNEQFF. The CDR3 region has the DNA TGCGCCAGCAGCGTGCCACAGGGTAGCGGACTCTACAATGAGCAGTTCTTC.

The genes are TRBV2 and TRBJ1-6; D gene uncertain. Germline lookup yields CDR1 SNHLY and CDR2 FYNNEI. The V gene lost 7 bases and the J gene lost 10 bases, with 11 bases spanning the gap. The CDR3 runs to 12 residues. The DNA of the CDR3 is TGTGCCAGCAAGTCCAGCGGGTCACCCCTCCACTTT. Translated: CASKSSGSPLHF.

This clone was detected only a few times. This sequence joins TRBV5-6 and TRBJ2-5; D is perhaps TRBD1 or TRBD2 (5 bases each). The CDR3 runs to 13 residues. Germline assignment: CDR1 SGHDT and CDR2 YYEEEE. V was pared by 0 bases and J by 7 bases, with 10 bases between. CDR3 in DNA: TGTGCCAGCAGCTTGGCCTCAGGGACGACCCAGTACTTC. This sequence encodes CASSLASGTTQYF.

This clone is medium-sized by share. The V call is TRBV11-3, the J call TRBJ2-7, with D tentatively TRBD1 (6 bases). The CDR3 is 12 amino acids. The V gene lost 1 base and the J gene lost 6 bases, with 7 bases spanning the gap. Germline CDR1 is SGHNT and CDR2 is YENEEA. The DNA of the CDR3 is TGTGCCAGCAGCTTAGGAGGGGGCGAGCAGTACTTC. It specifies CASSLGGGEQYF.

This clone came up once. This chain links TRBV9 with TRBJ1-5, with 8 bases fitting TRBD1. Unmatched junction bases numbered 12, after V lost 0 bases and J lost 7 bases. Germline assignment: CDR1 SGDLS and CDR2 YYNGEE. CDR3 size: 17 residues. The CDR3: CASSVVENRGDCQPQHF. CDR3 nucleotides: TGTGCCAGCAGCGTAGTAGAAAACAGGGGGGATTGCCAGCCCCAGCATTTT. Full variable domain (remainder filled in from reference TRBV9 and TRBJ1-5): DSGVTQTPKHLITATGQRVTLRCSPRSGDLSVYWYQQSLDQGLQFLIQYYNGEERAKGNILERFSAQQFPDLHSELNLSSLELGDSALYFCASSVVENRGDCQPQHFGDGTRLSIL.

V gene TRBV25-1 combines with J gene TRBJ1-6; possible D gene TRBD1, 5 bases. This CDR3 is built from 14 residues. Trimming took off 3 bases at V and 11 bases at J, with 14 bases between the two ends. Germline CDR1 reads MGHDK; CDR2 reads SYGVNS. The CDR3 coding sequence is TGTGCCAGCAGTGAGGGGCAGAGCAACCCACCCCTCCACTTT. As protein: CASSEGQSNPPLHF.

This clone is categorized as large. V usage is TRBV25-1 and J usage is TRBJ2-1; D not resolved. Trimming pared 4 bases from V and 4 bases from J, leaving 8 bases between. The CDR3 covers 13 residues. CDR1 and CDR2 from the germline V gene are MGHDK and SYGVNS. DNA for the CDR3: TGTGCCAGCAGTGGAGGTCTTTACAATGAGCAGTTCTTC. Its protein is CASSGGLYNEQFF.

V is TRBV18 and J is TRBJ2-4; D is undetermined. With 0 bases removed from V and 0 bases from J, the gap between germline ends came to 6 bases. The germline V gene has CDR1 KGHSH and CDR2 LQKENI. The CDR3 loop spans 15 amino acids. CDR3 amino acids: CASSPPSSAKNIQYF. In DNA form, the CDR3 reads TGTGCCAGCTCACCACCGAGTTCAGCCAAAAACATTCAGTACTTC.

The CDR3 is CASSPTTGPSTEAFF. The CDR3 bases are TGTGCCAGCAGTCCCACAACAGGGCCCTCCACTGAAGCTTTCTTT. The V gene is TRBV28, the J gene TRBJ1-1, with D perhaps TRBD1 (6 bases). V was clipped by 5 bases and J by 4 bases, with 17 bases between them. The germline CDR1 and CDR2 sequences are MDHEN and SYDVKM. CDR3 size: 15 residues.

The chain has TRBV7-9 and TRBJ2-5; D assignment may be TRBD1 or TRBD2 (6 bases each). V shed 2 bases and J shed 4 bases, with 11 bases lying between them. The germline V gene has CDR1 SEHNR and CDR2 FQNEAQ (reference sequence). The CDR3 is 14 residues long. CDR3 loop: CASSLRGAGETQYF. The DNA of the CDR3 is TGTGCCAGCAGCTTAAGGGGGGCAGGAGAGACCCAGTACTTC.

The genes are TRBV29-1 and TRBJ2-3; TRBD2 matches at 9 bases. With V trimmed by 6 bases and J by 1 base, 8 bases remained unmatched. CDR1 is SQVTM, CDR2 ANQGSEA, per germline. CDR3 size: 15 residues. The CDR3 sequence: CSVKQTSGGTDTQYF. As DNA, the CDR3 is TGCAGCGTAAAGCAGACTAGCGGAGGCACAGATACGCAGTATTTT.

This clone was observed a handful of times. This sequence joins TRBV5-4 and TRBJ1-6; TRBD1 agrees at 9 bases. Germline V gene data show CDR1 as SGHNT and CDR2 as YYREEE (reference sequence). V was clipped by 4 bases and J by 10 bases; unmatched bases: 6. The CDR3 has 14 residues. CDR3 coding DNA: TGTGCCAGCAGCAACCGGGACAGGGTATCACCCCTCCACTTT. Its translation: CASSNRDRVSPLHF. Based on the CDR3 plus reference TRBV5-4 and TRBJ1-6, the full variable domain is ETGVTQSPTHLIKTRGQQVTLRCSSQSGHNTVSWYQQALGQGPQFIFQYYREEENGRGNFPPRFSGLQFPNYSSELNVNALELDDSALYLCASSNRDRVSPLHFGNGTRLTVT.

In its sample, this clone was seen a few times. This chain joins TRBV10-3 and TRBJ2-5; perhaps D is TRBD1 or TRBD2 (5 bases each). In germline, CDR1 is ENHRY, CDR2 SYGVKD. This CDR3 contains 16 residues. The V gene lost 6 bases and the J gene lost 4 bases, with 21 bases spanning the gap. CDR3 protein: CAISTPTGPGPETQYF. CDR3 nucleotide sequence: TGTGCCATCAGCACCCCTACGGGGCCCGGTCCAGAGACCCAGTACTTC.